The rows below give T cell receptor beta chains drawn from one sample of a study of T cell responses to AZD1222 COVID-19 vaccine. Generated by immunoSEQ multiplex PCR, the TCRdb table keeps only in-frame clones and is missing some. The table records about 160,000 clones, 85% to 90% of them present only once. The source was peripheral blood, collected on day 0 of AZD1222 vaccination. The source is an adult in good health. The conserved cysteine and the conserved F or W are not part of the CDR3 here.

cdr3_aa,v_call
ASSLIGEGGYT,TRBV5-1
ASSQEPDTLSGGYT,TRBV4-3
ASRGLLSPLH,TRBV5-4
ASSLGTSGALRTYEQY,TRBV18
ASSLATGAVGEKLF,TRBV7-9
ATSDLRRGVYTEAF,TRBV24-1
AISEISGSNQPQH,TRBV10-3
ASSSAQGPPNYGYT,TRBV28
ASTGEFGLEAF,TRBV6-5
ASSYSSYEQF,TRBV6-2/TRBV6-3
SASRTGGSEQY,TRBV20-1
ASSAGTGFDGGYT,TRBV19
ASSQDRGSGNTIY,TRBV14
ASSVEAGTAGNTIY,TRBV9
ATGSGGGSDTQY,TRBV6-5
ASSLEETQY,TRBV5-1
ASSWGRDIQY,TRBV6-6
ASSPGTGGTQY,TRBV12-3/TRBV12-4
ASSVRSRNEQF,TRBV2
ASSRGLGYT,TRBV28
ASSLSPGFQETQY,TRBV4-1
ASSDFNTGELF,TRBV25-1
ASSHLGPAGSNQPQH,TRBV14
ASSLVGALGVRPYNEQF,TRBV7-2
ASSQEHRGSYGYT,TRBV4-2
AWGGDRSSGNTIY,TRBV30
ASSYGQDYEQY,TRBV28
ASSPSPGGNQPQH,TRBV9
ASSPSGSIDTQY,TRBV7-3
ASQRAASSYEQY,TRBV2
ASSPLSGGETQY,TRBV7-7
ASSYRDTEF,TRBV6-2/TRBV6-3
ASRPGSNGGELF,TRBV5-1
ASSQGRGRETQY,TRBV7-2